This T cell receptor (beta chain) was documented in a study of CD8+CD57+ T cells in acquired aplastic anemia. Only patients with CD8+CD57+ cell expansion on flow cytometry were chosen for sequencing. Each patient carried a diagnosis of severe acquired aplastic anemia. The use of genomic DNA as template underpinned the TCR beta VDJ and CDR3 profiling. Via MiXCR, TCRdb re-called the reads, giving one row per CDR3 protein. In the table there are just over 200,000 distinct CDR3 sequences, roughly 60% of which are singletons. The receptor's source is a human donor with aplastic anemia. The source material was sorted CD4+, CD8+, or CD8+CD57+ T cells (not recorded which) from PBMCs.

CDR3 loop: CASSESGGNSPLHF. Here the CDR3 DNA reads TGTGCCAGCAGTGAATCCGGGGGTAATTCACCCCTCCACTTT. The V call is TRBV2, the J call TRBJ1-6, with D possibly matching TRBD1 (5 bases). Between the trimmed V and J ends, which lost 2 bases and 6 bases, there was a span of 8 bases. Germline V lookup: CDR1 SNHLY, CDR2 FYNNEI. This CDR3 is built from 14 residues. Full variable domain (rest looked up from reference TRBV2 and TRBJ1-6): EPEVTQTPSHQVTQMGQEVILRCVPISNHLYFYWYRQILGQKVEFLVSFYNNEISEKSEIFDDQFSVERPDGSNFTLKIRSTKLEDSAMYFCASSESGGNSPLHFGNGTRLTVT.